The 9 T cell receptor beta chains presented below share a single source sample, sequenced in a study of blood T cell repertoires in COVID-19. Generated by immunoSEQ multiplex PCR, the TCRdb table keeps only in-frame clones and is missing some. The sample has about 430,000 clones; around nine tenths are singletons. Source material: PBMCs or T cells enriched from blood (not recorded which). These receptors came from a woman younger than 30 who had been exposed to COVID-19.

The rearrangement links TRBV24-1 to TRBJ2-1, with 9 bases aligning to TRBD2. The ends lost 5 bases at V and 7 bases at J; junction bases unmatched: 17. This CDR3 is built from 18 residues. Germline CDR1 and CDR2: KGHDR and SFDVKD. This CDR3 is CATSGALGGRERKNEQFF. The CDR3, as DNA: TGTGCCACCAGTGGGGCCCTCGGCGGGAGGGAAAGGAAGAATGAGCAGTTCTTC.

This rearrangement joins TRBV30 to TRBJ1-1, with 12 bases fitting TRBD1. The germline V gene encodes CDR1 GTSNPN and CDR2 SVGIG (reference sequence). The J segment lost 6 bases and the V segment lost 3 bases, leaving 8 bases of the junction unmatched. This CDR3 spans 15 amino acids. The CDR3 sequence is CAWRDPGQGAAEAFF. In DNA form, the CDR3 reads TGTGCCTGGAGGGACCCGGGACAGGGGGCTGCTGAAGCTTTCTTT.

This chain links TRBV5-1 with TRBJ2-2, with 10 bases matching TRBD2. The CDR3 runs to 16 residues. Germline V gene lookup returns CDR1 SGHRS and CDR2 YFSETQ. Trimming at V came to 3 bases and at J to 5 bases, leaving 7 bases not matched to a gene. The CDR3 DNA follows: TGCGCCAGCAGCTGGACAGGACTAGCGGAAACCGGGGAGCTGTTTTTT. Protein product: CASSWTGLAETGELFF.

The rearrangement links TRBV6-5 to TRBJ1-6, with 7 bases fitting TRBD1. Germline-derived CDR1 and CDR2 are MNHEY and SVGAGI. This CDR3 region has 15 residues. V shed 7 bases, J shed 3 bases, and the junction held 6 bases outside the gene matches. CDR3 DNA: TGTGCCAGCATCCGGCAGGGGGACTATAATTCACCCCTCCACTTT. Its translation: CASIRQGDYNSPLHF.

The V gene is TRBV28, the J gene TRBJ1-2, with 11 bases fitting TRBD1. V was clipped by 6 bases and J by 8 bases; unmatched bases: 11. This CDR3 is 15 amino acids long. The germline V gene has CDR1 MDHEN and CDR2 SYDVKM. The CDR3 DNA reads as TGTGCCAGCAGACTCGGGACAGGGGGTTTGGTGGGCTACACCTTC. Amino acid sequence: CASRLGTGGLVGYTF.

The rearrangement joins TRBV19 to TRBJ1-4; 8 bases line up with TRBD1. V was pared by 9 bases and J by 7 bases, with 10 bases of the junction left unmatched. This CDR3 has 14 residues. Looked up from germline, CDR1 is LNHDA and CDR2 is SQIVND (reference sequence). CDR3 protein: CASCRQGRCEKLFF. The CDR3 nucleotides read TGTGCCAGCTGTAGACAGGGGCGTTGTGAAAAACTGTTTTTT.

The chain links TRBV3-1 (or the pseudogene TRBV3-2) to TRBJ1-6, with a tentative D call TRBD1 (6 bases). This CDR3 is 16 amino acids long. Germline V gene sequence: CDR1 LGHDT, CDR2 YNNKEL (reference sequence). Trimming shortened V by 4 bases and J by 7 bases, and 17 bases separated the two germline ends. CDR3 amino acids: CASSLDRWAVNSPLHF. The CDR3 DNA follows: TGTGCCAGCAGCCTCGACAGGTGGGCGGTGAATTCACCCCTCCACTTT.

In DNA, the CDR3 is TGTGCCAGCTCACCACCGGGCAGGGCTGGTAATGAAAAACTGTTTTTT. This codes for CASSPPGRAGNEKLFF. This rearrangement joins TRBV18 to TRBJ1-4, with D tentatively TRBD1 (5 bases). V gave up 0 bases and J gave up 4 bases, with 12 bases separating them. Germline-derived CDR1 and CDR2 are KGHSH and LQKENI. The CDR3 runs to 16 residues. Using reference TRBV18 and TRBJ1-4 for the parts outside the CDR3, the full variable domain is NAGVMQNPRHLVRRRGQEARLRCSPMKGHSHVYWYRQLPEEGLKFMVYLQKENIIDESGMPKERFSAEFPKEGPSILRIQQVVRGDSAAYFCASSPPGRAGNEKLFFGSGTQLSVL.

This chain connects TRBV28 to TRBJ1-6; 7 bases map to TRBD1. This CDR3 has 15 amino acids. With 8 bases clipped from V and 7 bases from J, the junction kept 11 bases outside the gene matches. Germline V gene lookup returns CDR1 MDHEN and CDR2 SYDVKM. CDR3 bases: TGTGCCAGCCTCAGCCCGGGACAGAGAAATTCACCCCTCCACTTT. Translating it yields CASLSPGQRNSPLHF.